This entry features one TCR beta chain sequence. What it binds is not known. The CDR3 totals 16 residues. Germline lookup yields CDR1 MNHEY and CDR2 SVGAGI. J was trimmed by 3 bases and V by 0 bases; bases with no gene match: 5. The data were obtained in a study of cytotoxic CD8 clonotypes in ibrutinib-treated CLL. Study background: The cohort had 10 to 11 relapsed/refractory and approximately 15 treatment-naive patients, 17 IGHV unmutated. Partial responses totalled some 24 and complete responses 2; after median around six years, approximately 15 remained remitted and approximately twelve progressed. Study findings and constraints: Public clonotypes showed up rarely, and on treatment they shrank or held steady. Clonality increased at ibrutinib response, then returned toward baseline at progression.

Generated by immunoSEQ multiplex PCR, the TCRdb table keeps only in-frame clones and is missing some. The sample holds hundreds of thousands of clones, around four fifths seen once. This TCR derives from a human donor with chronic lymphocytic leukemia. The sequencing here drew on PBMCs, taken before ibrutinib treatment. The J gene is TRBJ2-7, the V gene TRBV6-5; 10 nucleotides match TRBD2. The CDR3 loop is CASSYSRAGGGYEQYF. In DNA form, the CDR3 reads TGTGCCAGCAGTTACTCTCGAGCGGGAGGGGGCTACGAGCAGTACTTC.